Listed below are T cell receptor beta chains from one sample, sequenced in a study of type 1 and type 2 diabetes patients. TCRdb fed the multiplex PCR reads into MiXCR, producing one record per CDR3 protein. The sample consists of about 290,000 distinct CDR3 sequences, roughly 44% of them appearing once. Sequenced sample: peripheral blood mononuclear cells (PBMCs). The receptors stem from a man aged 18-30 years with type 2 diabetes. Both conserved end residues are trimmed from each CDR3.

j_call v_call cdr3_aa
TRBJ2-1 TRBV28 ASRKPGSYNEQF
TRBJ2-3 TRBV10-1 ASTWTGRDYTDTQY
TRBJ1-4 TRBV5-1 ASSLASGAYEKLF
TRBJ2-2 TRBV7-9 ASSLAVTGELF
TRBJ1-1 TRBV29-1 SVTWTAEAF
TRBJ2-5 TRBV2 ASSGLGETQY
TRBJ2-3 TRBV13 ASSLVPQGTYTDTQY
TRBJ2-1 TRBV24-1 ATRKENEQF
TRBJ2-1 TRBV19 ASSIGLPQGLDNEQF
TRBJ1-2 TRBV27 ASRVGNYGYT
TRBJ2-1 TRBV2 ATLAGGGDDEQF
TRBJ2-5 TRBV7-8 ACSLGAGQETQY
TRBJ2-5 TRBV19 ASSIDKGPTQY
TRBJ1-6 TRBV27 ASSLSVGNSPLH
TRBJ2-7 TRBV4-1 ASSQSLGQGAYEQY
TRBJ1-1 TRBV7-8 ASSVLVRDLYTEAF
TRBJ1-1 TRBV20-1 SASSGQGTEAF
TRBJ1-2 TRBV15 ATSEAGYGYT
TRBJ2-7 TRBV19 ASSRVNHEQY
TRBJ1-1 TRBV2 ASSESPSGTEAF
TRBJ1-2 TRBV5-1 ASSLEPGDDGYT
TRBJ1-1 TRBV28 ASARRRTEAF
TRBJ1-1 TRBV7-2 ASSIYLNTEAF
TRBJ2-2 TRBV29-1 SVERLTGELF
TRBJ2-1 TRBV5-1 ASSEVGLAEYNEQF
TRBJ1-5 TRBV20-1 SARKGQGQHQPQH
TRBJ1-1 TRBV19 ASTGTGDDNLTEAF
TRBJ1-2 TRBV7-2 ASSTRTVNNYGYT
TRBJ1-6 TRBV2 ASSESGRGGNSPLH
TRBJ1-2 TRBV28 ASSLFLLSGDYGYT
TRBJ2-7 TRBV7-8 ASSYTGSYEQY
TRBJ2-6 TRBV24-1 ATSDLPGQGFFGANVLT
TRBJ2-1 TRBV2 ASISRGGDRADEQF
TRBJ2-3 TRBV4-3 ASSQGGGGRGWADTQY
TRBJ1-1 TRBV12-3/TRBV12-4 ASSPGLTPGAF
TRBJ2-7 TRBV7-8 ASSGDLGTSAYEQY
TRBJ2-5 TRBV20-1 SARGTSGDRVETQY
- TRBV30 AWSGQGAGETQY
TRBJ2-7 TRBV28 ASKSGGQGISYEQY
TRBJ2-7 TRBV10-1 ASSVTSGRALDEQY
TRBJ1-5 TRBV2 ASSEVAGRVQPQH
TRBJ1-1 TRBV30 AWSVNGVRTEAF
TRBJ2-5 TRBV9 ASSVGDGYGQETQC
TRBJ2-5 TRBV12-3/TRBV12-4 ASSRGREGTQY
TRBJ1-2 TRBV28 ASRGVVNYGYT
TRBJ1-6 TRBV20-1 SARNDAVSPLH